This T cell receptor (beta chain) emerged from a study of T cells in Graves' hyperthyroidism and ophthalmopathy. The study, taken as a whole, reports: Ophthalmopathy prediction by the model preceded onset by a median roughly 6 months.

The table lists this clonotype with many counts. The antigen remains unidentified. Amplification of TCR beta CDR3 regions used RNA as the template. First-round RT-PCR targeting the TCR CDR3 was performed with the HTBI primer set. TCRdb independently ran MiXCR on the multiplex PCR reads; one entry per CDR3 protein. The data contain about 350,000 distinct CDR3 sequences, over 15% of them singletons. Diagnoses were made from clinical symptoms, serum measures (thyroxine and TRAb), thyroid ultrasound and orbital computed tomography. This CDR3 contains 13 residues. The V end lost 1 base, the J end lost 4 bases, and 7 bases lay between the germline ends. Germline values: CDR1 MNHNS, CDR2 SASEGT.

The gene calls are TRBV6-1 and TRBJ2-5, with D perhaps matching TRBD2 (5 bases). This clonotype was obtained from a woman in her forties with Graves' ophthalmopathy. Source material: blood. This CDR3 reads CASSEGAGETQYF. The DNA for the CDR3 is TGTGCCAGCAGTGAAGGGGCGGGAGAGACCCAGTACTTC.